The 32 T cell receptor beta chains presented below share a single source sample, sequenced in a study of cytomegalovirus exposure and HLA in healthy donors. This PCR relied on a set of 60 Vbeta primers and 13 Jbeta primers. Profiling relied on immunoSEQ multiplex PCR, and the TCRdb table lists in-frame clones only, not all of them. The data show some 160,000 clones, around three quarters seen once. Sequences were obtained from PBMCs. These receptor sequences come from a man aged 40-49 years in good health and CMV-seronegative.

The rearrangement links TRBV4-2 to TRBJ2-1; the D is unclear. Trimming stripped 1 base from V and 0 bases from J, with 10 bases between. The CDR3 runs 16 residues. The V gene's germline CDR1 is LGHNA and CDR2 YNFKEQ. The CDR3 nucleotides read TGTGCCAGCAGCCAAGTTGCGGCGAGCTCCTACAATGAGCAGTTCTTC. It is translated as CASSQVAASSYNEQFF.

The gene calls are TRBV6-1 and TRBJ1-5; TRBD1 agrees at 10 bases. V was pared by 3 bases and J by 0 bases, with 8 bases of the junction left unmatched. Looked up from germline, CDR1 is MNHNS and CDR2 is SASEGT. The length of the CDR3 is 18 residues. The CDR3 bases are TGTGCCAGCAGTGACCAGGACAGGGGGTCTTATAGCAATCAGCCCCAGCATTTT. As protein: CASSDQDRGSYSNQPQHF.

V is TRBV5-1 and J is TRBJ2-7; TRBD1 agrees at 9 bases. CDR3 size: 14 residues. The germline V gene encodes CDR1 SGHRS and CDR2 YFSETQ. The V gene end was trimmed by 4 bases and the J gene end by 5 bases; junction bases not matched to a gene: 7. The CDR3 bases are TGCGCCAGCAGCCGGGACAGGGAACTCCACGAGCAGTACTTC. Protein sequence: CASSRDRELHEQYF.

This clone was seen a handful of times. The rearrangement uses TRBV5-1 and TRBJ2-5; 13 bases fit TRBD2. CDR1 and CDR2 from the germline V gene are SGHRS and YFSETQ. The CDR3 has 19 amino acids. V dropped 4 bases and J dropped 1; count of bases not matched to a gene: 13. CDR3 residues: CASSITGTSGAPGQETQYF. CDR3 in DNA: TGCGCCAGCAGCATCACCGGGACTAGCGGGGCCCCGGGCCAAGAGACCCAGTACTTC.

This clone was observed once. This chain joins TRBV5-1 and TRBJ2-3; 10 bases map to TRBD2. CDR3 length equals 16 residues. V lost 4 bases, J lost 2 bases, and 7 bases stayed unmatched. Looked up from germline, CDR1 is SGHRS and CDR2 is YFSETQ. The CDR3 region is CASSLGTSDYTDTQYF. Written as DNA, the CDR3 is TGCGCCAGCAGCCTCGGGACTAGCGACTACACAGATACGCAGTATTTT.

This chain uses TRBV11-2 with TRBJ2-1; the D gene is possibly TRBD2 (6 bases). With 0 bases removed from V and 3 bases from J, the gap between germline ends came to 15 bases. Germline assignment: CDR1 SGHAT and CDR2 FQNNGV. This CDR3 has 17 residues. The CDR3, as DNA: TGTGCCAGCAGCTTAGAGACGGGACTTTCCCGCTACAATGAGCAGTTCTTC. This sequence encodes CASSLETGLSRYNEQFF.

The rearrangement links TRBV7-2 to TRBJ2-5; a weak D match, TRBD2 (6 bases). The assigned J gene may be wrong: the sequence end matches TRBJ2-7 better. The germline V gene has CDR1 SGHTA and CDR2 FQGNSA. CDR3 length: 17 amino acids. CDR3 region: CASSLTSDYLGPYEQYF. In DNA, the CDR3 is TGTGCCAGCAGTCTAACCTCGGACTACCTGGGACCCTACGAGCAGTACTTC.

The chain carries TRBV9 and TRBJ1-3; 8 nucleotides match TRBD1. The CDR3 is made up of 14 amino acids. CDR1 and CDR2 (germline): SGDLS, YYNGEE. The trim removed 3 bases at V and 2 bases at J, leaving 1 base unmatched. The CDR3 is CASSEQGAGNTIYF. The CDR3 DNA reads TGTGCCAGCAGCGAACAGGGGGCTGGAAACACCATATATTTT. Combining the CDR3 with reference TRBV9 and TRBJ1-3 gives the whole variable domain DSGVTQTPKHLITATGQRVTLRCSPRSGDLSVYWYQQSLDQGLQFLIQYYNGEERAKGNILERFSAQQFPDLHSELNLSSLELGDSALYFCASSEQGAGNTIYFGEGSWLTVV.

The chain joins TRBV27 to TRBJ1-1; D gene uncertain. Trimming stripped 1 base from V and 0 bases from J, with 9 bases between. Germline CDR1 reads MNHEY; CDR2 reads SMNVEV (reference sequence). The CDR3 has 15 amino acids. Here the CDR3 reads CASSLWKDMNTEAFF. The DNA of the CDR3 is TGTGCCAGCAGTTTATGGAAAGACATGAACACTGAAGCTTTCTTT.

The rearrangement joins TRBV7-9 to TRBJ1-6, with 8 bases fitting TRBD1. CDR3 length equals 18 residues. The germline CDR1 and CDR2 sequences are SEHNR and FQNEAQ (reference sequence). With V trimmed by 2 bases and J by 1 base, 7 bases remained unmatched. The CDR3 sequence: CASSLTGQGWSYNSPLHF. CDR3 nucleotides: TGTGCCAGCAGCTTAACCGGACAGGGCTGGTCCTATAATTCACCCCTCCACTTT.

The V and J genes are TRBV2 and TRBJ1-2; D ambiguous. Trimming took off 6 bases at V and 12 bases at J, with 17 bases between the two ends. The germline gives CDR1 SNHLY, CDR2 FYNNEI. The CDR3 has 12 amino acids. The chain's CDR3 is CASRNLRSQDTF. The CDR3 nucleotides are TGTGCCAGCAGGAATTTACGGAGCCAAGACACCTTC.

This clone occurred a few times. This chain joins TRBV5-6 and TRBJ1-2; D call uncertain. The germline gives CDR1 SGHDT, CDR2 YYEEEE. The CDR3 has 15 residues. The V and J ends lost 4 bases and 5 bases respectively, with 18 bases between them. CDR3 in DNA: TGTGCCAGCAGCCCTGTCGAGGCGGAGCAATATGGCTACACCTTC. As protein: CASSPVEAEQYGYTF.

This rearrangement joins TRBV5-4 to TRBJ2-7; TRBD2 matches at 10 bases. Germline values: CDR1 SGHNT, CDR2 YYREEE (reference sequence). CDR3 size: 16 residues. Unmatched junction bases numbered 11, after V lost 3 bases and J lost 5 bases. This chain's CDR3 is CASSSPFGSGRDEQYF. Here the CDR3 DNA reads TGTGCCAGCAGCTCCCCATTCGGCAGCGGGAGGGACGAGCAGTACTTC.

The gene calls are TRBV7-9 and TRBJ2-3; D perhaps matches TRBD1 (7 bases). The CDR3 is made up of 15 amino acids. Germline V lookup: CDR1 SEHNR, CDR2 FQNEAQ (reference sequence). V dropped 2 bases and J dropped 0 bases, with 9 bases sitting between them. In DNA form, the CDR3 reads TGTGCCAGCAGCTTACCAGGGGGGAGCACAGATACGCAGTATTTT. It is translated as CASSLPGGSTDTQYF.

The V and J genes are TRBV6-5 and TRBJ1-5; tentative D call: TRBD1 (6 bases). Germline CDR1 reads MNHEY; CDR2 reads SVGAGI. The V and J ends lost 4 bases and 4 bases respectively, with 8 bases between them. The CDR3 contains 13 residues. As DNA, the CDR3 is TGTGCCAGCAGTTCCGACAGGAATCAGCCCCAGCATTTT. It specifies CASSSDRNQPQHF.

The chain is built from TRBV5-1 and TRBJ2-7; TRBD2 matches 12 bases. Germline CDR1 reads SGHRS; CDR2 reads YFSETQ. CDR3 size: 15 residues. V was clipped by 4 bases and J by 5 bases; unmatched bases: 7. The CDR3: CASSPLAGGPHEQYF. The CDR3 region has the DNA TGCGCCAGCAGCCCCCTAGCGGGAGGGCCCCACGAGCAGTACTTC.

Only a few counts were recorded for this clone. This sequence joins TRBV2 and TRBJ2-7; D uncertain. The CDR3 runs 12 residues. Germline CDR1 and CDR2: SNHLY and FYNNEI. The V gene lost 4 bases and the J gene lost 2 bases, with 6 bases spanning the gap. The CDR3 DNA is TGTGCCAGCAGTGGTGCAGCCTACGAGCAGTACTTC. Amino acid sequence: CASSGAAYEQYF.

The V gene is TRBV6-4, the J gene TRBJ2-3; D is possibly TRBD2 (6 bases). V was clipped by 5 bases and J by 6 bases, with 12 bases between them. Germline V gene lookup returns CDR1 MRHNA and CDR2 SNTAGT. The CDR3 loop spans 13 amino acids. This CDR3 reads CASSLDRGDTQYF. The CDR3 bases are TGTGCCAGCAGTCTCGACCGGGGGGATACGCAGTATTTT.

This clone came up once. The genes are TRBV30 and TRBJ1-2, with 9 nucleotides matching TRBD1. Germline V gives CDR1 GTSNPN, CDR2 SVGIG (reference sequence). The ends lost 2 bases at V and 8 bases at J; junction bases unmatched: 9. The CDR3 sequence is 14 residues long. The DNA for the CDR3 is TGTGCCTGGAGTACCGGGACAGGGCCCCCCGGCTACACCTTC. Translating it yields CAWSTGTGPPGYTF.

V gene TRBV19 combines with J gene TRBJ1-1; 9 positions agree with TRBD1. Germline CDR1 LNHDA, CDR2 SQIVND (reference sequence). Germline trimming cut 6 bases from V and 3 bases from J; bases unmatched to any gene: 8. This CDR3 has 15 residues. CDR3 region: CASRGTGLVDTEAFF. CDR3 in DNA: TGTGCCAGTAGGGGGACAGGGTTAGTGGACACTGAAGCTTTCTTT.

This clone was counted between two and nine times. The chain is built from TRBV28 and TRBJ2-1; a weak D match, TRBD1 (6 bases). V was shortened by 6 bases and J by 6 bases, with 15 bases between the two germline ends. Germline lookup yields CDR1 MDHEN and CDR2 SYDVKM. This CDR3 is 14 amino acids long. CDR3 amino acids: CASSNHQGTNEQFF. DNA of the CDR3: TGTGCCAGCAGCAATCATCAGGGGACCAATGAGCAGTTCTTC.

This clone was seen a handful of times. The CDR3 nucleotides are TGTGCCACCATGAGCGGGAAAAGCTCCTACGAGCAGTACTTC. Translated: CATMSGKSSYEQYF. The chain employs TRBV5-4 and TRBJ2-7, with 7 nucleotides matching TRBD2. The CDR3 extends over 14 amino acids. V lost 9 bases to trimming and J lost 0 bases; unmatched junction nucleotides: 9. Germline V CDR1 and CDR2: SGHNT, YYREEE (reference sequence).

In its sample, this clone was seen a few times. This chain links TRBV13 with TRBJ2-1; D is perhaps TRBD1 (6 bases). V was shortened by 0 bases and J by 14 bases, with 11 bases between the two germline ends. The CDR3 is made up of 12 amino acids. Germline assignment: CDR1 PRHDT and CDR2 FYEKMQ (reference sequence). The CDR3, as DNA: TGTGCCAGCAGCTTAGGCCTGGGGGCCAAGTTCTTC. Protein product: CASSLGLGAKFF.

J is TRBJ2-2 and V is TRBV9, with 11 bases fitting TRBD2. The CDR3 extends over 15 amino acids. The trim removed 1 base at V and 6 bases at J, leaving 2 bases unmatched. The germline CDR1 and CDR2 sequences are SGDLS and YYNGEE. The CDR3 is CASSVHSGRAGELFF. DNA for the CDR3: TGTGCCAGCAGCGTACATAGCGGGAGGGCCGGGGAGCTGTTTTTT. Using reference TRBV9 and TRBJ2-2 for the parts outside the CDR3, the full variable domain is DSGVTQTPKHLITATGQRVTLRCSPRSGDLSVYWYQQSLDQGLQFLIQYYNGEERAKGNILERFSAQQFPDLHSELNLSSLELGDSALYFCASSVHSGRAGELFFGEGSRLTVL.

J is TRBJ2-2 and V is TRBV11-3, with 7 bases lining up with TRBD1. V lost 5 bases, J lost 7 bases, and 4 bases stayed unmatched. In germline, CDR1 is SGHNT, CDR2 YENEEA. The CDR3 extends over 13 amino acids. The CDR3: CASSATGIGELFF. The CDR3 DNA reads as TGTGCCAGCAGCGCGACAGGGATCGGGGAGCTGTTTTTT.

V usage is TRBV5-1 and J usage is TRBJ1-1; D gene uncertain. Germline CDR1 and CDR2: SGHRS and YFSETQ. This CDR3 has 13 residues. Trimming left V 1 base short and J 1 base short, with 5 bases between. The CDR3 loop reads CASSLSRNTEAFF. CDR3 nucleotides: TGCGCCAGCAGCTTGTCCAGGAACACTGAAGCTTTCTTT.

The rearrangement joins TRBV6-5 to TRBJ2-7, with 8 bases that match TRBD2. The CDR3 consists of 14 residues. V shed 3 bases and J 6 bases; nucleotides not matched to a gene: 7. Germline CDR1 MNHEY, CDR2 SVGAGI. The CDR3 loop reads CASSYSAGGGEQYF. CDR3 bases: TGTGCCAGCAGTTATTCTGCGGGAGGAGGCGAGCAGTACTTC.

The chain combines TRBV27 with TRBJ2-2, with TRBD2 identical over 14 bases. The V segment lost 3 bases and the J segment 4 bases; nucleotides outside the gene matches: 1. The CDR3 loop spans 16 amino acids. Per the germline V gene, CDR1 is MNHEY and CDR2 is SMNVEV (reference sequence). The CDR3 loop is CASSFGLAGGTGELFF. As DNA, the CDR3 is TGTGCCAGCAGTTTTGGACTAGCGGGAGGCACCGGGGAGCTGTTTTTT.

This chain joins TRBV4-1 and TRBJ2-7; the D is unclear. V was pared by 3 bases and J by 0 bases, with 12 bases between. The CDR3 has 15 residues. Germline CDR1 and CDR2: MGHRA and YSYEKL. CDR3 sequence (DNA): TGCGCCAGCAGCCAGGTACAGAGCCACTCCTACGAGCAGTACTTC. Protein sequence: CASSQVQSHSYEQYF.

On this clone: One end of the junction is discordant with germline, which a read error may explain. J is TRBJ1-5 and V is TRBV15, with D possibly TRBD1 on 6 matching bases. Germline V gene data show CDR1 as LNHNV and CDR2 as YYDKDF (reference sequence). This CDR3 has 12 amino acids. CDR3 sequence (DNA): TGTGCCACCAACCAGGGGCAGGGAGCCCAGAATTTT. Translation gives CATNQGQGAQNF.

The chain is built from TRBV19 and TRBJ2-7, with 10 bases aligning to TRBD1. This CDR3 is 14 amino acids long. Germline V gives CDR1 LNHDA, CDR2 SQIVND (reference sequence). V trimming: 5 bases; J trimming: 2 bases; junction bases outside the gene matches: 3. The DNA of the CDR3 is TGTGCCAGTAGTCCCGGGACAGGGGCCTACGAGCAGTACTTC. It is translated as CASSPGTGAYEQYF.

This chain uses TRBV7-9 with TRBJ2-5; D may be TRBD2 (6 bases). This CDR3 contains 15 residues. CDR1 is SEHNR, CDR2 FQNEAQ, per germline (reference sequence). Trimming removed 5 bases from V and 4 bases from J, with 17 bases in between. The CDR3 DNA follows: TGTGCCAGCAGCAGGGTCTCTAGCGCTACAGAGACCCAGTACTTC. Translating it yields CASSRVSSATETQYF.